The 26 T cell receptor beta chains below come from one sample, sequenced in a study of T cell responses to AZD1222 COVID-19 vaccine. Generated by immunoSEQ multiplex PCR, the TCRdb table keeps only in-frame clones and is missing some. Of under 150,000 clones detected, approximately 88% appear once; the ten largest clones hold 25% to 30%. The sequencing here drew on peripheral blood, taken on day 0 of AZD1222 vaccination. The receptors come from an adult in good health.

The rearrangement uses TRBV19 and TRBJ2-1; D uncertain. The V gene lost 3 bases and the J gene lost 8 bases, with 11 bases spanning the gap. This CDR3 has 13 amino acids. In germline, CDR1 is LNHDA, CDR2 SQIVND (reference sequence). CDR3 DNA sequence: TGTGCCAGTAGTATCTCCCTTAACGATGAGCAGTTCTTC. Its protein product is CASSISLNDEQFF.

The chain carries TRBV4-2 and TRBJ1-4, with D unresolved. Deletions cut 4 bases from V and 5 bases from J, with 11 bases between. CDR1 and CDR2 (germline): LGHNA, YNFKEQ. The CDR3 covers 14 residues. CDR3 coding DNA: TGTGCCAGCAGCCGCGGGGTTGGAAATGAAAAACTGTTTTTT. Translating gives CASSRGVGNEKLFF.

This sequence joins TRBV7-8 and TRBJ2-4; TRBD1 agrees at 7 bases. The CDR3 spans 13 residues. Germline-derived CDR1 and CDR2 are SGHVS and FQNEAQ. V trimming: 5 bases; J trimming: 11 bases; junction bases outside the gene matches: 9. CDR3 nucleotide sequence: TGTGCCAGCAGCCCCCGACAGGGCCGGGTTCAGTACTTC. It is translated as CASSPRQGRVQYF.

J is TRBJ1-1 and V is TRBV3-1 (or the pseudogene TRBV3-2); D may be TRBD1 (5 bases). The CDR3 runs to 16 residues. The germline V gene encodes CDR1 LGHDT and CDR2 YNNKEL (reference sequence). The V end lost 0 bases, the J end lost 0 bases, and 11 bases lay between the germline ends. The CDR3 DNA follows: TGTGCCAGCAGCCAAGACGGTCGGGGGATGAACACTGAAGCTTTCTTT. Its translation: CASSQDGRGMNTEAFF.

The J gene is TRBJ2-1, the V gene TRBV14; 12 bases are a match to TRBD2. The germline V gene encodes CDR1 SGHDN and CDR2 FVKESK. The CDR3 loop spans 15 amino acids. The J segment lost 8 bases and the V segment lost 5 bases, leaving 7 bases of the junction unmatched. DNA for the CDR3: TGTGCCAGCAGCGAGATGGGACTAGCGGGCGATGAGCAGTTCTTC. As protein: CASSEMGLAGDEQFF.

The chain combines TRBV15 with TRBJ2-3, with D unclear. The V gene's germline CDR1 is LNHNV and CDR2 YYDKDF (reference sequence). The germline V and J ends were trimmed by 3 bases and 6 bases, with 10 bases remaining between them. CDR3 length: 13 residues. The chain's CDR3 is CATSRRRQDTQYF. CDR3 coding DNA: TGTGCCACCAGCAGGAGAAGGCAGGATACGCAGTATTTT.

The CDR3, as DNA: TGCGCCAGCAGCTTGGCCCTAGCGGGAGAGTTAGAGCAGTACTTC. Encoded protein: CASSLALAGELEQYF. The chain couples TRBV5-1 to TRBJ2-7, with 10 bases aligning to TRBD2. CDR1 is SGHRS, CDR2 YFSETQ, per germline. The junction had 7 bases not matched to a gene; V was cut back by 0 bases and J by 7 bases. CDR3 length: 15 amino acids.

The V and J genes are TRBV2 and TRBJ1-3; TRBD1 agrees at 11 bases. Germline values: CDR1 SNHLY, CDR2 FYNNEI. V gave up 8 bases and J gave up 4 bases; unmatched junction bases: 13. The CDR3 runs 17 residues. The CDR3 is CASHAGTGGSRGNTIYF. CDR3 nucleotide sequence: TGTGCCAGCCACGCCGGGACAGGGGGTTCTAGGGGAAACACCATATATTTT.

V and J are TRBV19 and TRBJ2-5, with 8 positions matching TRBD2. The germline V gene has CDR1 LNHDA and CDR2 SQIVND (reference sequence). This CDR3 contains 14 residues. The J segment lost 4 bases and the V segment lost 6 bases, leaving 7 bases of the junction unmatched. CDR3 bases: TGTGCCAGTAGGCATCCTACTAGCGGAGAGACCCAGTACTTC. It translates to CASRHPTSGETQYF.

The V and J genes are TRBV7-9 and TRBJ1-1; D is ambiguous. V gave up 11 bases and J gave up 1 base, with 17 bases separating them. Per the germline V gene, CDR1 is SEHNR and CDR2 is FQNEAQ (reference sequence). This CDR3 is 14 amino acids long. The CDR3 DNA is TGTGCCCTCGGCGGTTGGCTCCCGAACACTGAAGCTTTCTTT. It is translated as CALGGWLPNTEAFF.

The gene calls are TRBV5-1 and TRBJ2-2; 9 positions match TRBD1. J was trimmed by 0 bases and V by 7 bases; bases with no gene match: 1. Germline-derived CDR1 and CDR2 are SGHRS and YFSETQ. The CDR3 is 14 amino acids. CDR3 DNA sequence: TGCGCCAGCGGACAGGGGACGAACACCGGGGAGCTGTTTTTT. It translates to CASGQGTNTGELFF.

The chain recombines TRBV11-3 with TRBJ2-2, with D possibly being TRBD2 (6 bases). Deletions cut 9 bases from V and 3 bases from J, with 14 bases between. The CDR3 is made up of 14 amino acids. Germline CDR1 is SGHNT and CDR2 is YENEEA. CDR3 protein: CASGLGGDTGELFF. Written as DNA, the CDR3 is TGTGCCAGTGGGCTCGGGGGAGACACCGGGGAGCTGTTTTTT.

This sequence joins TRBV3-1 (or the pseudogene TRBV3-2) and TRBJ2-4; D possibly uses TRBD1 or TRBD2 (5 bases each). CDR1 is LGHDT, CDR2 YNNKEL, per germline (reference sequence). Trimming stripped 4 bases from V and 0 bases from J, with 16 bases between. The CDR3 runs 17 residues. Written as DNA, the CDR3 is TGTGCCAGCAGCCGCTCCGGGACGGGCCTAGCCAAAAACATTCAGTACTTC. Amino acid sequence: CASSRSGTGLAKNIQYF.

This clone showed up just a few times. The J gene is TRBJ2-3, the V gene TRBV25-1, with D perhaps given as TRBD1 or TRBD2 (5 bases each). Germline V CDR1 and CDR2: MGHDK, SYGVNS. The V end was cut by 3 bases, the J end by 6 bases, with 13 bases between. The CDR3 extends over 14 amino acids. The CDR3 sequence: CASSDESRDDTQYF. The CDR3 DNA is TGTGCCAGCAGTGATGAGTCTAGGGACGATACGCAGTATTTT.

The genes are TRBV2 and TRBJ1-2; no clear D. The CDR3 consists of 11 residues. The ends were cut back, 3 bases at V and 5 bases at J, with 4 bases in the middle. CDR1 and CDR2 from the germline V gene are SNHLY and FYNNEI. This chain's CDR3 is CASSDRYGYTF. The DNA for the CDR3 is TGTGCCAGCAGTGACCGGTATGGCTACACCTTC.

The sample holds one count of this clone. This may come from a read error, since a much larger clone is one base off. The chain recombines TRBV3-1 (or the pseudogene TRBV3-2) with TRBJ1-2; 7 nucleotides line up with TRBD1. Germline V gives CDR1 LGHDT, CDR2 YNNKEL (reference sequence). Germline trimming cut 4 bases from V and 4 bases from J; bases unmatched to any gene: 3. This CDR3 comprises 13 residues. This chain's CDR3 is CASSPGTAYGYTF. The CDR3 DNA sequence: TGTGCCAGCAGCCCCGGGACAGCCTATGGCTACACCTTC.

The DNA of the CDR3 is TGTGCCAGCAGTACGCAGGGGGCGAGGAATGAAAAACTGTTTTTT. Translation gives CASSTQGARNEKLFF. This chain links TRBV6-5 with TRBJ1-4; the match to TRBD1 covers 8 bases. V shed 5 bases and J 5 bases; nucleotides not matched to a gene: 7. CDR1 is MNHEY and CDR2 is SVGAGI in the germline V gene. This CDR3 comprises 15 residues.

The CDR3 is CASSPTSLTDTQYF. In DNA form, the CDR3 reads TGTGCCAGCAGCCCAACAAGTCTCACAGATACGCAGTATTTT. The chain is built from TRBV7-3 and TRBJ2-3, with D unclear. This CDR3 is built from 14 residues. Germline lookup yields CDR1 SGHTA and CDR2 FQGTGA. Trimming took off 5 bases at V and 2 bases at J, with 11 bases between the two ends.

This clone was found a few times. The chain links TRBV6-5 to TRBJ2-5; 13 bases map to TRBD2. V was clipped by 2 bases and J by 9 bases; unmatched bases: 3. Looked up from germline, CDR1 is MNHEY and CDR2 is SVGAGI. This CDR3 comprises 14 residues. Here the CDR3 reads CASSYGLAGAAQYF. CDR3 DNA: TGTGCCAGCAGTTACGGACTAGCGGGGGCCGCCCAGTACTTC.

This clone was found once. The rearrangement joins TRBV6-5 to TRBJ1-2; no firm D call. From germline, CDR1 is MNHEY and CDR2 SVGAGI. The CDR3 sequence is 15 residues long. Between the trimmed V and J ends, which lost 6 bases and 0 bases, there was a span of 14 bases. The CDR3 loop is CASSGLLPANYGYTF. The CDR3 coding sequence is TGTGCCAGCAGCGGTCTACTGCCCGCTAACTATGGCTACACCTTC.

The genes are TRBV12-3 or TRBV12-4 and TRBJ2-1; D may be TRBD1 or TRBD2 (5 bases each). V was clipped by 7 bases and J by 7 bases, with 14 bases between them. The CDR3 loop spans 13 amino acids. The CDR3 is CASIASWGNEQFF. In DNA, the CDR3 is TGTGCCAGCATAGCGTCGTGGGGGAATGAGCAGTTCTTC.

The chain recombines TRBV12-5 with TRBJ2-1, with 7 bases matching TRBD2. Per the germline V gene, CDR1 is LGHNT and CDR2 is FRNRAP. J gave up 4 bases and V 6 bases, and 6 bases lay outside the gene matches. The CDR3 loop spans 14 amino acids. For the CDR3, the DNA is TGTGCTAGTGGCCTGGGGGGGGGTTACAATGAGCAGTTCTTC. Translating it yields CASGLGGGYNEQFF. The full variable domain, with the rest looked up from reference TRBV12-5 and TRBJ2-1, is DARVTQTPRHKVTEMGQEVTMRCQPILGHNTVFWYRQTMMQGLELLAYFRNRAPLDDSGMPKDRFSAEMPDATLATLKIQPSEPRDSAVYFCASGLGGGYNEQFFGPGTRLTVL.

This clone was observed a few times. J is TRBJ1-2 and V is TRBV5-5; TRBD1 is a possible D gene (5 bases). The germline gives CDR1 SGHKS, CDR2 YYEKEE (reference sequence). The germline V and J ends were trimmed by 0 bases and 5 bases, with 8 bases remaining between them. This CDR3 has 13 residues. CDR3 in DNA: TGTGCCAGCAGCTTGGAGGCAGGGTATGGCTACACCTTC. It yields the protein CASSLEAGYGYTF.

V and J are TRBV27 and TRBJ2-6; D is possibly TRBD1 (6 bases). Looked up from germline, CDR1 is MNHEY and CDR2 is SMNVEV (reference sequence). CDR3 length: 17 residues. V lost 3 bases to trimming and J lost 0 bases, with 12 bases between them. The CDR3 is CASSFGQFSSGANVLTF. CDR3 DNA: TGTGCCAGCAGTTTCGGACAGTTCAGCTCTGGGGCCAACGTCCTGACTTTC.

A few counts support this clone. The chain carries TRBV28 and TRBJ2-7, with 9 bases identical to TRBD1. V lost 7 bases to trimming and J lost 1 base; unmatched junction nucleotides: 8. Looked up from germline, CDR1 is MDHEN and CDR2 is SYDVKM. The CDR3 runs 15 residues. The CDR3 here is CASTQPGTGSYEQYF. The CDR3 nucleotides are TGTGCCAGCACGCAACCCGGGACAGGGTCCTACGAGCAGTACTTC. The full variable domain, with the rest looked up from reference TRBV28 and TRBJ2-7, is DVKVTQSSRYLVKRTGEKVFLECVQDMDHENMFWYRQDPGLGLRLIYFSYDVKMKEKGDIPEGYSVSREKKERFSLILESASTNQTSMYLCASTQPGTGSYEQYFGPGTRLTVT.

CDR3 in amino acids: CASSQHQGGTGPGVDGYTF. CDR3 in DNA: TGTGCCAGCAGCCAACACCAGGGGGGGACAGGCCCAGGGGTGGATGGCTACACCTTC. The chain carries TRBV7-2 and TRBJ1-2; 8 positions agree with TRBD1. From germline, CDR1 is SGHTA and CDR2 FQGNSA. Losses at the gene ends were 5 bases for V and 6 bases for J; bases not matched to a gene: 23. This CDR3 has 19 amino acids. Drawing the rest from reference TRBV7-2 and TRBJ1-2, the complete variable domain is GAGVSQSPSNKVTEKGKDVELRCDPISGHTALYWYRQSLGQGLEFLIYFQGNSAPDKSGLPSDRFSAERTGGSVSTLTIQRTQQEDSAVYLCASSQHQGGTGPGVDGYTFGSGTRLTVV.